The clone carrying this T cell receptor beta chain occurred many times. This sample stems from a study of T-cell reconstitution after alpha-beta-depleted transplantation in children. Molecular barcoding with unique molecular identifiers was used for the TCRbeta library. TCRdb ran MiXCR on the PCR reads and lists one entry per CDR3 protein. This table holds 250,000 to 300,000 distinct CDR3 sequences, 10% found once. This CDR3 spans 18 amino acids. V gave up 0 bases and J gave up 0 bases, with 13 bases separating them. CDR1 and CDR2 from the germline V gene are SGHRS and YFSETQ. The clonotype comes from a boy less than two years old with acute myeloid leukemia, due to receive a stem cell transplant. The rearrangement uses TRBV5-1 and TRBJ1-6, with D possibly TRBD1 on 5 matching bases. This sample comprised PBMCs, obtained before TCRalphabeta/CD19-depleted stem cell transplant. In nucleotides, the CDR3 is TGCGCCAGCAGCTTGGGGGGGACCGTGAGCTCCTATAATTCACCCCTCCACTTT. Protein sequence: CASSLGGTVSSYNSPLHF. The full variable domain, in which reference TRBV5-1 and TRBJ1-6 provide the parts outside the CDR3, is KAGVTQTPRYLIKTRGQQVTLSCSPISGHRSVSWYQQTPGQGLQFLFEYFSETQRNKGNFPGRFSGRQFSNSRSEMNVSTLELGDSALYLCASSLGGTVSSYNSPLHFGNGTRLTVT.